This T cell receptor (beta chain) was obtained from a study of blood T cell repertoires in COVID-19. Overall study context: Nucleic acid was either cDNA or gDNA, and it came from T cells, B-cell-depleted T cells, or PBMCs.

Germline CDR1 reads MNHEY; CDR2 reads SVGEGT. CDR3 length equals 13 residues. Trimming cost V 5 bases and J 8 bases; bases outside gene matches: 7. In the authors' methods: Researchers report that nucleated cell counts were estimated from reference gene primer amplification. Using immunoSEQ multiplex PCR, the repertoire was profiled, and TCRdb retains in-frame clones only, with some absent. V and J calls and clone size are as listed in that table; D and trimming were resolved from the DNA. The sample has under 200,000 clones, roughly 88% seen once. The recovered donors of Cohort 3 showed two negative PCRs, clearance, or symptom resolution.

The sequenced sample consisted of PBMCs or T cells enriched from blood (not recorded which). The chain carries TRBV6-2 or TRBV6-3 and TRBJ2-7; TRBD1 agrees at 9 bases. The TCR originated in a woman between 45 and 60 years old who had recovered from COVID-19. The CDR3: CASSPRDRVKQYF. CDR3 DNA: TGTGCCAGCAGTCCCCGGGACAGGGTGAAGCAGTACTTC.